Below are 15 T cell receptor beta chains sequenced from a single sample in a study of blood T cell repertoires in COVID-19. The data were produced by immunoSEQ multiplex PCR, yet TCRdb's version contains in-frame clones alone and is incomplete. The repertoire consists of nearly 250,000 clones, with around 85% occurring once and the leading ten covering 8.5% to 9.5%. Material for sequencing was PBMCs or T cells enriched from blood (not recorded which). The receptors here all came from a woman aged 45-59 years with acute COVID-19.

In its sample, this clone was seen once. This sequence joins TRBV28 and TRBJ1-2; no definite D call. Germline CDR1 is MDHEN and CDR2 is SYDVKM. This CDR3 comprises 13 residues. With 6 bases removed from V and 5 bases from J, the gap between germline ends came to 13 bases. CDR3 nucleotide sequence: TGTGCCAGCAGCCCTGGAGCCGCTTATGGCTACACCTTC. This translates into CASSPGAAYGYTF.

The CDR3 loop is CASTLGQGEGYTF. The CDR3 DNA reads as TGTGCCAGCACTTTGGGGCAGGGGGAAGGCTACACCTTC. The V and J genes are TRBV5-6 and TRBJ1-2, with 7 bases matching TRBD1. Germline CDR1 reads SGHDT; CDR2 reads YYEEEE. The CDR3 contains 13 residues. V lost 6 bases to trimming and J lost 8 bases; unmatched junction nucleotides: 10.

The chain joins TRBV7-2 to TRBJ2-5; D remains unclear. In germline, CDR1 is SGHTA, CDR2 FQGNSA. The V end was cut by 2 bases, the J end by 7 bases, with 11 bases between. The CDR3 runs 13 residues. The chain's CDR3 is CASSLPSAGTQYF. The CDR3 DNA follows: TGTGCCAGCAGCTTACCCTCCGCAGGGACCCAGTACTTC.

This rearrangement joins TRBV5-8 to TRBJ2-1; TRBD2 aligns across 9 bases. Germline V CDR1 and CDR2: SGHTS, YDEGEE. The CDR3 extends over 15 amino acids. With V trimmed by 6 bases and J by 5 bases, 9 bases remained unmatched. The CDR3 coding sequence is TGTGCCAGCACCCTGGACAGCGGGGGGAACAATGAGCAGTTCTTC. Its protein product is CASTLDSGGNNEQFF.

This sequence joins TRBV30 and TRBJ1-3; D is possibly TRBD1 (5 bases). The CDR3 length is 15 residues. Per the germline V gene, CDR1 is GTSNPN and CDR2 is SVGIG (reference sequence). The V end lost 1 base, the J end lost 0 bases, and 10 bases lay between the germline ends. CDR3 amino acids: CAWSDGGFSGNTIYF. The CDR3 DNA follows: TGTGCCTGGAGTGACGGGGGGTTCTCTGGAAACACCATATATTTT.

This chain connects TRBV27 to TRBJ1-1, with 7 bases matching TRBD1. With V trimmed by 5 bases and J by 10 bases, 10 bases remained unmatched. Germline V gene sequence: CDR1 MNHEY, CDR2 SMNVEV (reference sequence). The CDR3 has 13 residues. The CDR3 bases are TGTGCCAGCAGTCCCGGACAGGCCGGAGGAGCTTTCTTT. It is translated as CASSPGQAGGAFF.

The chain couples TRBV5-1 to TRBJ2-1; 7 nucleotides align to TRBD1. This CDR3 contains 14 residues. Unmatched junction bases numbered 7, after V lost 4 bases and J lost 6 bases. Per germline, CDR1 SGHRS and CDR2 YFSETQ. CDR3 DNA: TGCGCCAGCAGCGGGACAGCTCCCGTCAATGAGCAGTTCTTC. Its translation is CASSGTAPVNEQFF.

This chain joins TRBV6-2 or TRBV6-3 and TRBJ1-1; possible D gene TRBD1, 6 bases. The CDR3 consists of 12 residues. V gave up 2 bases and J gave up 6 bases, with 7 bases separating them. Germline-derived CDR1 and CDR2 are MNHEY and SVGEGT. CDR3 amino acids: CASSYGQSEAFF. DNA for the CDR3: TGTGCCAGCAGTTACGGACAGTCTGAAGCTTTCTTT.

The chain joins TRBV4-3 to TRBJ2-2; 7 positions agree with TRBD2. The CDR3 consists of 13 residues. Germline V gene data show CDR1 as LGHNA and CDR2 as YSLEER. The V gene end was trimmed by 4 bases and the J gene end by 8 bases; junction bases not matched to a gene: 4. CDR3 loop: CASSLGGLGELFF. The CDR3 region has the DNA TGCGCCAGCAGCCTCGGGGGGTTAGGGGAGCTGTTTTTT.

CDR3 protein: CASSLAGGGNSPLHF. As DNA, the CDR3 is TGTGCCAGCAGCTTGGCTGGGGGCGGTAATTCACCCCTCCACTTT. The rearrangement links TRBV5-8 to TRBJ1-6; tentative D call: TRBD1 (6 bases). The V and J ends lost 0 bases and 6 bases respectively, with 10 bases between them. In germline, CDR1 is SGHTS, CDR2 YDEGEE. This CDR3 has 15 amino acids.

V is TRBV30 and J is TRBJ2-2; a possible D gene is TRBD2 (5 bases). Per the germline V gene, CDR1 is GTSNPN and CDR2 is SVGIG (reference sequence). V dropped 4 bases and J dropped 4 bases, with 7 bases sitting between them. The CDR3 has 12 amino acids. The DNA for the CDR3 is TGTGCCTGGAACGGAGGCACCGGGGAGCTGTTTTTT. Translating it yields CAWNGGTGELFF. Drawing the rest from reference TRBV30 and TRBJ2-2, the complete variable domain is SQTIHQWPATLVQPVGSPLSLECTVEGTSNPNLYWYRQAAGRGLQLLFYSVGIGQISSEVPQNLSASRPQDRQFILSSKKLLLSDSGFYLCAWNGGTGELFFGEGSRLTVL.

The chain links TRBV2 to TRBJ2-1; 11 bases fit TRBD2. V was clipped by 6 bases and J by 3 bases; unmatched bases: 7. Looked up from germline, CDR1 is SNHLY and CDR2 is FYNNEI. The CDR3 is 16 amino acids. The CDR3 region is CASREYLAGGYNEQFF. The CDR3 DNA is TGTGCCAGCAGGGAATACCTAGCGGGGGGCTACAATGAGCAGTTCTTC. Variable domain in full (rest from reference TRBV2 and TRBJ2-1): EPEVTQTPSHQVTQMGQEVILRCVPISNHLYFYWYRQILGQKVEFLVSFYNNEISEKSEIFDDQFSVERPDGSNFTLKIRSTKLEDSAMYFCASREYLAGGYNEQFFGPGTRLTVL.

The rearrangement uses TRBV29-1 and TRBJ1-4; TRBD1 matches 10 bases. The germline gives CDR1 SQVTM, CDR2 ANQGSEA. Losses at the gene ends were 5 bases for V and 5 bases for J; bases not matched to a gene: 14. The CDR3 is 17 residues long. This chain's CDR3 is CSVSGTGDTWGNEKLFF. In DNA form, the CDR3 reads TGCAGCGTTAGTGGGACAGGGGACACATGGGGCAATGAAAAACTGTTTTTT.

CDR3 bases: TGTGCCAGCAGTTACGACAGGGCTACCTACGAGCAGTACTTC. This codes for CASSYDRATYEQYF. The genes are TRBV6-5 and TRBJ2-7; 7 nucleotides agree with TRBD1. Germline CDR1 and CDR2: MNHEY and SVGAGI. V trimming: 2 bases; J trimming: 2 bases; junction bases outside the gene matches: 3. The CDR3 has 14 residues.

The chain recombines TRBV28 with TRBJ1-2; D not certain. The length of the CDR3 is 13 residues. Trimming left V 4 bases short and J 2 bases short, with 8 bases between. CDR1 and CDR2 (germline): MDHEN, SYDVKM. CDR3 residues: CASSSGRNYGYTF. The CDR3 DNA is TGTGCCAGCAGTTCCGGGAGAAACTATGGCTACACCTTC.